This record concerns one T cell receptor (beta chain) sequence. Its antigen is unknown. On sorted subsets, replicate PCRs used about 0.2 ug DNA, or 25,000 to 35,000 T cell genomes. The assay was immunoSEQ multiplex PCR, and TCRdb's table has in-frame clones only and misses some. The sample consists of 1.4 million or so clones, less than 99% of them appearing once. The record originates from a study of shared clonotypes between healthy human individuals. General study findings and limits: Naive CD4 clonotypes overlapped across a few donors at approximately 4.5%. Non-shared clonotypes had lower generation probabilities than those shared by all four donors.

The CDR3 totals 14 residues. Germline V gene data show CDR1 as SGHNT and CDR2 as YYREEE (reference sequence). Trimming stripped 0 bases from V and 6 bases from J, with 9 bases between. Sequences were obtained from naive CD4+ T cells sorted from blood. Subset of the sample: CD45RA+ positively selected. The rearrangement joins TRBV5-4 to TRBJ2-2; D might be TRBD2 (5 bases). This clonotype originated in a man aged 25 to 40 in good health. CDR3 bases: TGTGCCAGCAGCTTGGTTGGGCGGGCCGGGGAGCTGTTTTTT. This gives the protein CASSLVGRAGELFF.